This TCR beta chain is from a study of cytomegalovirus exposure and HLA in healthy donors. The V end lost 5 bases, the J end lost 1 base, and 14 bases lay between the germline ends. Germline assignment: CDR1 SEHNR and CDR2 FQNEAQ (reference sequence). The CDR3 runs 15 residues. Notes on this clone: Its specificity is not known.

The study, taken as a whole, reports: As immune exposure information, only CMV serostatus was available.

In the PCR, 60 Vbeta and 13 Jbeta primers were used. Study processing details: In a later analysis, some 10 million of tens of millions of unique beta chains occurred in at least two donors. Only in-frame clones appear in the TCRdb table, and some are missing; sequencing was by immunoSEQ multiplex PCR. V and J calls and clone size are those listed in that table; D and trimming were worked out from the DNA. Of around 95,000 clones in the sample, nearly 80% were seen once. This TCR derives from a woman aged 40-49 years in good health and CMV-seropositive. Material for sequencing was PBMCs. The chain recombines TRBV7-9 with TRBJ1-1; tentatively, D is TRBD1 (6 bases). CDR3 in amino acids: CASSPQQGPNTEAFF. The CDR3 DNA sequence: TGTGCCAGCAGCCCTCAACAGGGCCCGAACACTGAAGCTTTCTTT.